This T cell receptor (beta chain) was found in a study of regulatory T cells in long-lasting Graves disease. TCR beta libraries were built with iRepertoire HTBI primers and Arm-PCR of CDR3 regions. TCRdb ran MiXCR on the multiplex PCR reads and lists one entry per CDR3 protein. The table includes about 440,000 distinct CDR3 sequences, 14% to 15% detected once. Documented time point: newly diagnosed GD, antithyroid drugs for less than 3 months. PBMC RNA was the source of the TCR library. From each patient, around 9 milliliters of peripheral blood was drawn and collected into an EDTA anticoagulant tube. There are a few counts of this clonotype. The ends were cut back, 7 bases at V and 3 bases at J, with 6 bases in the middle. Germline V gene lookup returns CDR1 LNHDA and CDR2 SQIVND (reference sequence). The CDR3 has 11 residues. The sample was also linked to a second study, of T cells in Graves' hyperthyroidism and ophthalmopathy. That work states: Each diagnosis was grounded in clinical symptoms, serum thyroxine and TRAb, thyroid ultrasound, and orbital computed tomography. The HTBI primer set was used in a first-round RT-PCR of the TCR CDR3.

The rearrangement joins TRBV19 to TRBJ2-5; no definite D call. This sequence was found in a woman in her 30s with Graves disease. The material sequenced was peripheral blood mononuclear cells (PBMCs), taken at new diagnosis, from a patient treated with antithyroid drugs. CDR3 protein: CASMGEETQYF. CDR3 DNA: TGTGCCAGTATGGGCGAAGAGACCCAGTACTTC.